This TCR beta chain emerged from a study of blood T cells in healthy people across ages. General study findings and limits: When set beside aged donors, long-lived donors presented more naive CD4+ cells and higher diversity.

For this clonotype: Its specificity is unknown.

Individuals who donated were healthy Caucasians from Russia aged about 6 to 90. The CDR3 length is 17 residues. Germline V CDR1 and CDR2: SGDLS, YYNGEE. Trimming left V 0 bases short and J 3 bases short, with 15 bases between. The authors ran a second PCR of roughly 6 to 12 cycles using a sample-barcoded 5' primer and a J-beta primer mix. One entry per CDR3 protein results from TCRdb running MiXCR on the 5' RACE reads. The sample records around 1.5 million distinct CDR3 sequences, roughly 60% being singletons. The genes are TRBV9 and TRBJ2-2; D may be TRBD2 (5 bases). The sequencing input was blood. This sequence originates from a man aged 18 to 30 in good health. The CDR3 sequence: CASSVVEGRWYTGELFF. DNA for the CDR3: TGTGCCAGCAGCGTAGTCGAGGGAAGGTGGTACACCGGGGAGCTGTTTTTT. The full variable domain, in which reference TRBV9 and TRBJ2-2 provide the parts outside the CDR3, is DSGVTQTPKHLITATGQRVTLRCSPRSGDLSVYWYQQSLDQGLQFLIQYYNGEERAKGNILERFSAQQFPDLHSELNLSSLELGDSALYFCASSVVEGRWYTGELFFGEGSRLTVL.